The entry that follows covers one T cell receptor (beta chain) sequence. The antigen is undetermined. The sequencing template was cDNA reverse transcribed from extracted RNA. The repertoire was sequenced with immunoSEQ multiplex PCR; TCRdb's copy has only in-frame clones and lacks some. The repertoire holds around 250,000 clones, about two thirds seen once, with around 1.2% in the top ten. This entry comes from a study of CD8+ T cells in alopecia areata. Overall study results and limits: Tissue-resident alphabeta T cells belonging to normal skin likewise get sequenced within scalp specimens. Alopecia totalis/universalis scalp especially showed more expanded CD8+ clones than normal scalp.

This CDR3 has 14 amino acids. V was cut by 2 bases and J by 0 bases, with 9 bases left in between. Germline V gene lookup returns CDR1 SGDLS and CDR2 YYNGEE. The receptor was derived from a human donor with alopecia areata. The chain has TRBV9 and TRBJ2-7, with D uncertain. The sequencing used CD4+ T cells sorted from blood, collected at week 0. CDR3 bases: TGTGCCAGCAGCGTCCGTCCTATCTCCTACGAGCAGTACTTC. Translation: CASSVRPISYEQYF.